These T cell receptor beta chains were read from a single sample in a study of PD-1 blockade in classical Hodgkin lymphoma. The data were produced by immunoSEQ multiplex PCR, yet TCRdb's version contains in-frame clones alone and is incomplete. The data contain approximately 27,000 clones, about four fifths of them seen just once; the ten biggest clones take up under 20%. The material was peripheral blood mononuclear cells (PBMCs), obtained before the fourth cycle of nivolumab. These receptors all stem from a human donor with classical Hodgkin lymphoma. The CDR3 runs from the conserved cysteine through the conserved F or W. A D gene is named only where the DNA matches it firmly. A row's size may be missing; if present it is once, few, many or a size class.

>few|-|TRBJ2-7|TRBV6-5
TGTGCCAGCAACCCGGGACTCTCCTACGAGCAGTACTTC
CASNPGLSYEQYF
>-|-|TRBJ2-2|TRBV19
TGTGCCAGTAGTATACAGCCAGGCGAGTTTACCGGGGAGCTGTTTTTT
CASSIQPGEFTGELFF
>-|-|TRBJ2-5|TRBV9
TGTGCCAGCAGCGGACCGGGACGGTTGCAAGAGACCCAGTACTTC
CASSGPGRLQETQYF
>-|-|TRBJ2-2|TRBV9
TGTGCCAGCAGCTCCCGTCCGGACTTTGACGGCACCGGGGAGCTGTTTTTT
CASSSRPDFDGTGELFF
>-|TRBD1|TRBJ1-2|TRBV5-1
TGCGCCAGCAGCGGGGGACAGGGGATGGGCTATGGCTACACCTTC
CASSGGQGMGYGYTF
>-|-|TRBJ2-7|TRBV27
TGTGCCAGCAGTCCCCTAGTGGACGCGTGGGGGTTAAGGGAGCAGTACTTC
CASSPLVDAWGLREQYF
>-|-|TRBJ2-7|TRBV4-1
TGCGCCAGCAGCCGATCCCGGGGGTACGAGCAGTACTTC
CASSRSRGYEQYF
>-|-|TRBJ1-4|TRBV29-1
TGCAGCGGACGGAAGGATGCTGAAAAACTGTTTTTT
CSGRKDAEKLFF
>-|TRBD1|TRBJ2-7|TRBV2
TGTGCCAGCAGTGGGACAGGGATGGGTCGCGAGCAGTACTTC
CASSGTGMGREQYF
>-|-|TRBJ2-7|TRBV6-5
TGTGCCAGCAGTTACGGACGGCCGCCTACTTACGAGCAGTACTTC
CASSYGRPPTYEQYF
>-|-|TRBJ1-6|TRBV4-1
TGCGCCAGCAGCCGGGGAAGGTCGGGTAATTCACCCCTCCACTTT
CASSRGRSGNSPLHF
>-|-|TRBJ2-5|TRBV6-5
TGTGCCAGCAGTCCGACCTACGGTTACCAAGAGACCCAGTACTTC
CASSPTYGYQETQYF
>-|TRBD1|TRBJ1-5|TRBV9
TGTGCCAGCAGCGTAGGGACAGGGACATTTCAGCCCCAGCATTTT
CASSVGTGTFQPQHF
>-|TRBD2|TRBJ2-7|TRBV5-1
TGCGCCAGCAGCTTTTTTAGCGGGGGGTTCGAGCAGTACTTC
CASSFFSGGFEQYF
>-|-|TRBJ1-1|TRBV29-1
TGCAGCGCCCAGACGGCCGGAACCCTGAACACTGAAGCTTTCTTT
CSAQTAGTLNTEAFF
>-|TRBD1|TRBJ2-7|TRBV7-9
TGTGCCAGCAGCTCCCGACAGGGGGCCACCTACGAGCAGTACTTC
CASSSRQGATYEQYF
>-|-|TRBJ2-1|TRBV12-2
TGTGCAAGTCGCCGTATAGCGGGGTCGATCCAGTTCTTC
CASRRIAGSIQFF
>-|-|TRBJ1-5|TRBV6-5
TGTGCCAGCAGCGAGGGATTCTGGCAGCCCCAGCATTTT
CASSEGFWQPQHF
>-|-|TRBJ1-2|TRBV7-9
TGTGCCAGCAGCCCCCTGCAGGGTACCTATGGCTACACCTTC
CASSPLQGTYGYTF
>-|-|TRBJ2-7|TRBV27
TGTGCCAGCAGTTTGGGAGGGGGCAGGTCGGTATACGAGCAGTACTTC
CASSLGGGRSVYEQYF
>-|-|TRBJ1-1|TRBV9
TGTGCCAGCAGCGTAGGTAGGGGGATAGTCGACACTGAAGCTTTCTTT
CASSVGRGIVDTEAFF
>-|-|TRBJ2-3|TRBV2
TGTGCCAGCAGCGCTGAGCCGGGGGGCCCCCAGTATTTT
CASSAEPGGPQYF